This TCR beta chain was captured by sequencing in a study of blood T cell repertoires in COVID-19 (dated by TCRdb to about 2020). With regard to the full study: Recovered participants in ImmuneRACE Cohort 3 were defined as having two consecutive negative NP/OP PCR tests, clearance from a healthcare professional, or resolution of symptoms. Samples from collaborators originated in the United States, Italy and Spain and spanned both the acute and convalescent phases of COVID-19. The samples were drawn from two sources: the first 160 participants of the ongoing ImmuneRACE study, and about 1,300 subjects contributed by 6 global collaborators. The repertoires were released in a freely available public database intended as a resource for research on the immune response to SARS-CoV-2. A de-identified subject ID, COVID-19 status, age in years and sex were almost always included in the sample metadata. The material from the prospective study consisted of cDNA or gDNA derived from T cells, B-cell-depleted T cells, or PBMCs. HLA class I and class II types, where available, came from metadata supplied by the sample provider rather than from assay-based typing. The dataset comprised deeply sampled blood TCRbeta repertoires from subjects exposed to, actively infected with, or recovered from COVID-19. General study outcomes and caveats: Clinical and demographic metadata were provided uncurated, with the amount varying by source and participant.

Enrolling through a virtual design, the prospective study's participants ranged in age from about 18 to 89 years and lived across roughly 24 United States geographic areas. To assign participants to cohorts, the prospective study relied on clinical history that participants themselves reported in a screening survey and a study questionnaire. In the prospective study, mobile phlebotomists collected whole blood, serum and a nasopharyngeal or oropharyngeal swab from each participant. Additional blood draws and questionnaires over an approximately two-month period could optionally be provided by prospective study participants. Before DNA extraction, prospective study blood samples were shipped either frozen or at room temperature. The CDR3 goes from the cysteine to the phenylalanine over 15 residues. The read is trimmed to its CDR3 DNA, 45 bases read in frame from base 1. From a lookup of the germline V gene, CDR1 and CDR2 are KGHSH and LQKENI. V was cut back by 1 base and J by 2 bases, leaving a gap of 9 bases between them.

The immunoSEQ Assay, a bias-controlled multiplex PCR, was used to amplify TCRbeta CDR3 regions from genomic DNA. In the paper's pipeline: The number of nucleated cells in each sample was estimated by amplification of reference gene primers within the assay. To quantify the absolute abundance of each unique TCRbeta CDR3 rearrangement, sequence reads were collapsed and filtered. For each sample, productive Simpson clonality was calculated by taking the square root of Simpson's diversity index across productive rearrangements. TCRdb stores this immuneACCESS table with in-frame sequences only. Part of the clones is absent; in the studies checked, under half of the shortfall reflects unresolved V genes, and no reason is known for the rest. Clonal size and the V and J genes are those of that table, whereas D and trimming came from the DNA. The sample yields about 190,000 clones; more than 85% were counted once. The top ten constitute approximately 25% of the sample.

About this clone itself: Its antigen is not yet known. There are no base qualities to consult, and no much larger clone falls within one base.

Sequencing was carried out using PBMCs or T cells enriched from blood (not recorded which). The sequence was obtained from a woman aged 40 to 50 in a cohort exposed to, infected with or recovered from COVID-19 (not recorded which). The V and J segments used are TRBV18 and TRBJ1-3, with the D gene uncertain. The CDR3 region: CASSPQTAPGNTIYF. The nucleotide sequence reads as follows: TGTGCCAGCTCACCACAAACAGCCCCTGGAAACACCATATATTTT. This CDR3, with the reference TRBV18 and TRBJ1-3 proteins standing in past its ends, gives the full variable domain NAGVMQNPRHLVRRRGQEARLRCSPMKGHSHVYWYRQLPEEGLKFMVYLQKENIIDESGMPKERFSAEFPKEGPSILRIQQVVRGDSAAYFCASSPQTAPGNTIYFGEGSWLTVV.